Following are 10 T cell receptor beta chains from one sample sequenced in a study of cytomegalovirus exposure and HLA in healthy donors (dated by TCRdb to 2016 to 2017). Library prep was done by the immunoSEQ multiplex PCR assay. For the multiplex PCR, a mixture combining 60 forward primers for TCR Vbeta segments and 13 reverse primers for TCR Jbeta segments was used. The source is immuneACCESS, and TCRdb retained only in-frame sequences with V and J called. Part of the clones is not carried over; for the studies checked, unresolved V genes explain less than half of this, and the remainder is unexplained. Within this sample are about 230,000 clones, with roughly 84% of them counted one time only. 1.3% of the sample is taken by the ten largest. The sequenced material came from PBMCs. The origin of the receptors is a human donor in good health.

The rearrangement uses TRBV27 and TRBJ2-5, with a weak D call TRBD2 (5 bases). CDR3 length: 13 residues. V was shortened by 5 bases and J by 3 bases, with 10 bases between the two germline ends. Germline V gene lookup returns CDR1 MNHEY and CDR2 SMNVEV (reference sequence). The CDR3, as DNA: TGTGCCAGCAGTCTCCTCGGGGAAGAGACCCAGTACTTC. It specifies CASSLLGEETQYF.

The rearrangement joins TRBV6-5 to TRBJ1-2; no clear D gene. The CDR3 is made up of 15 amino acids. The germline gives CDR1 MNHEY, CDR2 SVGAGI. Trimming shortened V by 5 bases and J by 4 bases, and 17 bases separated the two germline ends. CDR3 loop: CASSPHEKPLYGYTF. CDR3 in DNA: TGTGCCAGCAGTCCCCACGAAAAGCCCCTCTATGGCTACACCTTC.

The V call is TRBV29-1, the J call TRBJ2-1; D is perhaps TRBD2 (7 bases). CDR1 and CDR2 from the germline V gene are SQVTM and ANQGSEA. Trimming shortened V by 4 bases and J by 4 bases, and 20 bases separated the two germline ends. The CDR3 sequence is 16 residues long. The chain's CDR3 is CSVGGASGHPYNEQFF. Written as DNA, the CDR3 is TGCAGCGTTGGGGGGGCTAGCGGACACCCATACAATGAGCAGTTCTTC.

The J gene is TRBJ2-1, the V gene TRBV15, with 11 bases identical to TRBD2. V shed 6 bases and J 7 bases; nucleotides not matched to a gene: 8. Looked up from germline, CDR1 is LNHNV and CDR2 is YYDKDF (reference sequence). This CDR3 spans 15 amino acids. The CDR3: CATSPTSGIGNEQFF. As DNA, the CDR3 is TGTGCCACCAGTCCGACTAGCGGGATCGGGAATGAGCAGTTCTTC. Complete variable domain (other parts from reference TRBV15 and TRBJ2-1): DAMVIQNPRYQVTQFGKPVTLSCSQTLNHNVMYWYQQKSSQAPKLLFHYYDKDFNNEADTPDNFQSRRPNTSFCFLDIRSPGLGDTAMYLCATSPTSGIGNEQFFGPGTRLTVL.

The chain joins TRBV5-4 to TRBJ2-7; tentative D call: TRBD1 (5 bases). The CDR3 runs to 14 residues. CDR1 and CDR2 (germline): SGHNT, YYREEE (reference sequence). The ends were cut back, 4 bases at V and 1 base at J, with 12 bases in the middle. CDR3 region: CASSIKTESYEQYF. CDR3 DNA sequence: TGTGCCAGCAGCATAAAGACAGAGTCCTACGAGCAGTACTTC.

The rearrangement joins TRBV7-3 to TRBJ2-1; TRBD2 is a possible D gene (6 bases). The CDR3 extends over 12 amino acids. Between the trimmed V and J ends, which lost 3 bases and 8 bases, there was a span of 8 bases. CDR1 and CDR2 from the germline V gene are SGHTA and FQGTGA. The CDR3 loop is CASSFSGDEQFF. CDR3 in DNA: TGTGCCAGCAGCTTTTCGGGGGATGAGCAGTTCTTC. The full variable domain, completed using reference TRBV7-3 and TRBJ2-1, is GAGVSQTPSNKVTEKGKYVELRCDPISGHTALYWYRQSLGQGPEFLIYFQGTGAADDSGLPNDRFFAVRPEGSVSTLKIQRTERGDSAVYLCASSFSGDEQFFGPGTRLTVL.

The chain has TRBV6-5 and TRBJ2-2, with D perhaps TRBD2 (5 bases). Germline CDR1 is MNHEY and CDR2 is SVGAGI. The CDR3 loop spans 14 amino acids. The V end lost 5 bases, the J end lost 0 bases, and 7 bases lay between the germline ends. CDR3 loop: CASSLAANTGELFF. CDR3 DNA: TGTGCCAGCAGTCTAGCAGCGAACACCGGGGAGCTGTTTTTT.

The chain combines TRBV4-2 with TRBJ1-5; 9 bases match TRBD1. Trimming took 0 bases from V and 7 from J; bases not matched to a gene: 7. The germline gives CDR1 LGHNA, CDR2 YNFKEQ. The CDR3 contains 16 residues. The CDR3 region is CASSQDGQGLSQPQHF. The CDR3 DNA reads TGTGCCAGCAGCCAAGATGGACAGGGGCTTTCCCAGCCCCAGCATTTT.

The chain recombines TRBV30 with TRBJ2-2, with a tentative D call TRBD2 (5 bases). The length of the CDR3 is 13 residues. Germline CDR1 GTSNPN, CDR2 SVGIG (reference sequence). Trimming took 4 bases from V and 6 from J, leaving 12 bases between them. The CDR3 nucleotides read TGTGCCTGGAAAAGTCGGAGGCCCGGGGAGCTGTTTTTT. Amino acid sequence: CAWKSRRPGELFF.

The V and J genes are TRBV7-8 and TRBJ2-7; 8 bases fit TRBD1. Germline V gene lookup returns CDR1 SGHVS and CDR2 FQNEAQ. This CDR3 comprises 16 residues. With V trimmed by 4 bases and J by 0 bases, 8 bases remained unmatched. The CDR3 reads CASSWPRTGSSYEQYF. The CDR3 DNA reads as TGTGCCAGCAGCTGGCCCAGGACAGGGTCCTCCTACGAGCAGTACTTC.